The clone carrying this T cell receptor (beta chain) has more than one count but fewer than ten. Its antigen is not identified. Uncontrolled infection, other autoimmune disease, pregnancy or lactation led to exclusion. PBMCs came from about 10 ml fresh peripheral blood. The source material, RNA transcripts, was used to amplify TCR beta CDR3 regions. The HTBI primer set drove a first-round RT-PCR of the TCR CDR3. TCRdb itself ran the multiplex PCR reads through MiXCR, one entry per CDR3 protein. The sample has a few hundred thousand distinct CDR3 sequences, about 13% seen once. This sample stems from a study of T cells in Graves' hyperthyroidism and ophthalmopathy. Notes on the study in general: Researchers found most expanded thyroid clonotypes above 0.001 in blood as well.

The TCR originated in a young man with Graves' hyperthyroidism that later progressed to Graves' ophthalmopathy. The sample comprised blood.

This CDR3 reads CASSQLGTGQVEEQYF. The DNA for the CDR3 is TGCGCCAGCAGCCAACTCGGGACAGGCCAGGTTGAAGAGCAGTACTTC. The chain combines TRBV4-1 with TRBJ2-7; 8 bases are shared with TRBD1. The CDR3 is 16 residues long. Trimming cost V 2 bases and J 7 bases; bases outside gene matches: 13. CDR1 is MGHRA, CDR2 YSYEKL, per germline.